The rows below give T cell receptor beta chains drawn from one sample of a study. Each CDR3 protein gets one entry after TCRdb re-called the multiplex PCR reads with MiXCR. The sample yields over 1,500 distinct CDR3 sequences, about 4% seen once. Sequences were obtained from naive CD4+ T cells sorted from blood. The receptors originated from a female donor with breast cancer. The CDR3 runs from the conserved cysteine through the conserved F or W. The order of the fields is J gene, D gene, clone size, V gene, CDR3 protein, CDR3 DNA. A D gene is named only where the DNA matches it firmly. Some rows have no size entry. The others give once, few or many, or a class for an expanded clone.

TRBJ1-2	.	many	TRBV12-3/TRBV12-4	CASTKDRNANYGYTF	TGTGCCAGCACCAAAGACAGAAACGCTAACTATGGCTACACCTTC
TRBJ1-2	.	many	TRBV12-3/TRBV12-4	CASSPSEGYTF	TGTGCCAGCAGTCCCTCGGAAGGCTACACCTTC
TRBJ1-2	.	many	TRBV12-3/TRBV12-4	CASSSARDGYGYTF	TGTGCCAGCAGTTCGGCCCGGGACGGCTATGGCTACACCTTC
TRBJ1-2	TRBD1	many	TRBV12-3/TRBV12-4	CASSQQGNYGYTF	TGTGCCAGCAGCCAACAGGGGAACTATGGCTACACCTTC
TRBJ1-2	.	medium-sized	TRBV12-3/TRBV12-4	CASSYRVAGYGYTF	TGTGCCAGCAGCTACAGGGTGGCGGGCTATGGCTACACCTTC
TRBJ1-2	.	many	TRBV12-3/TRBV12-4	CASSLLVGGYTF	TGTGCCAGCAGTTTACTCGTGGGTGGCTACACCTTC
TRBJ1-2	.	many	TRBV12-3/TRBV12-4	CASSLLVGRLLPHF	TGTGCCAGCAGTTTACTTGTGGGTAGACTCCTACCGCACTTC
TRBJ1-2	TRBD1	medium-sized	TRBV12-3/TRBV12-4	CASSLADRRRYGYTF	TGTGCCAGCAGTTTAGCGGACAGGCGACGCTATGGCTACACCTTC
TRBJ1-2	.	.	TRBV12-3/TRBV12-4	CASSLRQFNYGYTF	TGTGCCAGCAGTTTAAGACAATTTAACTATGGCTACACCTTC
TRBJ1-2	.	medium-sized	TRBV12-3/TRBV12-4	CASSLDSQGNYGYTF	TGTGCCAGCAGTTTAGACTCCCAGGGCAACTATGGCTACACCTTC